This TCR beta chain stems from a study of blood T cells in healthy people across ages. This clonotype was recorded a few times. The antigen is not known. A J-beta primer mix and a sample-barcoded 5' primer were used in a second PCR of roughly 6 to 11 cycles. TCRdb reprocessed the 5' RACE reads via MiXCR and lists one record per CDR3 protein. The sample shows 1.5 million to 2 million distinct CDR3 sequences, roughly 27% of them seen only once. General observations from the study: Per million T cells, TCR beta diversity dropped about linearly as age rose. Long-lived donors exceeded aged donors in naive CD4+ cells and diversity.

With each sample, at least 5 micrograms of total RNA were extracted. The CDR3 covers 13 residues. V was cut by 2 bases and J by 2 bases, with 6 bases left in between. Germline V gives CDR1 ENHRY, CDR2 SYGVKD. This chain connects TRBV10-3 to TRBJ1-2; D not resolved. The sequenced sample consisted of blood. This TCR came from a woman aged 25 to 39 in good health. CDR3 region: CAISEVLNYGYTF. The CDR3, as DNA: TGTGCCATCAGTGAGGTGCTCAACTATGGCTACACCTTC.